This TCR beta chain was retrieved from a study of blood T cells in healthy people across ages. J lost 5 bases, V lost 6 bases, and 5 bases had no gene match. Germline V gene sequence: CDR1 MDHEN, CDR2 SYDVKM. The CDR3 length is 14 residues. Through a sample-barcoded 5' primer and a J-beta primer mix, a second PCR was run for roughly 6 to 11 cycles. TCRdb used MiXCR to reprocess the 5' RACE reads, holding one entry per CDR3 protein. The sample yields some 760,000 distinct CDR3 sequences, approximately 25% seen once. The sample was also reused in another study, on T cells of mothers and their children. That work adds: The authors added sample barcodes and 2-4 random nucleotides using the M1S primer of the second PCR.

The receptor comes from a boy younger than 18 in good health. The sample was blood. V is TRBV28 and J is TRBJ1-5; 9 nucleotides line up with TRBD1. The CDR3 region is CASSPGQGHQPQHF. The CDR3 bases are TGTGCCAGCAGCCCGGGACAGGGCCATCAGCCCCAGCATTTT.